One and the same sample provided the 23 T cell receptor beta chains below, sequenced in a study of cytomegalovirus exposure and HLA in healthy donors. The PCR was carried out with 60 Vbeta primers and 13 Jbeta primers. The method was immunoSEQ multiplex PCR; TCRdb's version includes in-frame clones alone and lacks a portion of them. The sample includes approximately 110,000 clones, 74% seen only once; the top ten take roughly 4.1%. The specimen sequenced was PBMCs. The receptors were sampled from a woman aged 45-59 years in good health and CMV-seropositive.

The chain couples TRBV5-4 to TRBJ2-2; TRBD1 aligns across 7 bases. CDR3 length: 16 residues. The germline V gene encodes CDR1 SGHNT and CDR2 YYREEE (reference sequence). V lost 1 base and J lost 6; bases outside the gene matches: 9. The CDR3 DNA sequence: TGTGCCAGCAGCTTGTTCGGCAGGGGGAAGTCCGGGGAGCTGTTTTTT. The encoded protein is CASSLFGRGKSGELFF.

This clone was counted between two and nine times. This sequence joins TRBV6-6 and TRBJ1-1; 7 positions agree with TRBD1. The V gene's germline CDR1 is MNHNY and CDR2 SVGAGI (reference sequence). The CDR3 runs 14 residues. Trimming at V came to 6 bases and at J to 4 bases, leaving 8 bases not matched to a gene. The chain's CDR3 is CASREQGRGTEAFF. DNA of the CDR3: TGTGCCAGCAGAGAACAGGGGCGGGGCACTGAAGCTTTCTTT.

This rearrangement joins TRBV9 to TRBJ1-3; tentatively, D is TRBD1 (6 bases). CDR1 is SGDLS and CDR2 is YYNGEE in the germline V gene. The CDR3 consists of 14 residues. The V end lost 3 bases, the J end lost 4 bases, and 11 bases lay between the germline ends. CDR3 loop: CASSAGDGGNTIYF. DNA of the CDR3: TGTGCCAGCAGCGCAGGGGACGGGGGAAACACCATATATTTT. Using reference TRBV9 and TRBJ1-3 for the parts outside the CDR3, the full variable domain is DSGVTQTPKHLITATGQRVTLRCSPRSGDLSVYWYQQSLDQGLQFLIQYYNGEERAKGNILERFSAQQFPDLHSELNLSSLELGDSALYFCASSAGDGGNTIYFGEGSWLTVV.

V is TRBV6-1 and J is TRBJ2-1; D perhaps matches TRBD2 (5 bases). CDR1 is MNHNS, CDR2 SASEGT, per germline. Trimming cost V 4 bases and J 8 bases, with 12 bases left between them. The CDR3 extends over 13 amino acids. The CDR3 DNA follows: TGTGCCAGCAGTGGGTTCGGGGTGGATGAGCAGTTCTTC. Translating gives CASSGFGVDEQFF.

The CDR3 DNA follows: TGTGCCAGTAGTATTCTCACCGCTAGCGGGGACGAGGCCCAGTACTTC. It is translated as CASSILTASGDEAQYF. The rearrangement uses TRBV19 and TRBJ2-5; 9 positions match TRBD2. The CDR3 length is 16 residues. The V and J ends lost 3 bases and 9 bases, in that order; junction bases with no gene match: 14. CDR1 is LNHDA, CDR2 SQIVND, per germline (reference sequence).

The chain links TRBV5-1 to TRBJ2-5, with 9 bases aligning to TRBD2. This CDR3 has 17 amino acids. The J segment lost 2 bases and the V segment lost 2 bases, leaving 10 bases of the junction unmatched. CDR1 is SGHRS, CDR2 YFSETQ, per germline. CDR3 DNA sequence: TGCGCCAGCAGCTTCCCACTCTGGCGGGGGGGACAAGAGACCCAGTACTTC. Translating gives CASSFPLWRGGQETQYF. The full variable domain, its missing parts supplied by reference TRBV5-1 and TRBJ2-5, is KAGVTQTPRYLIKTRGQQVTLSCSPISGHRSVSWYQQTPGQGLQFLFEYFSETQRNKGNFPGRFSGRQFSNSRSEMNVSTLELGDSALYLCASSFPLWRGGQETQYFGPGTRLLVL.

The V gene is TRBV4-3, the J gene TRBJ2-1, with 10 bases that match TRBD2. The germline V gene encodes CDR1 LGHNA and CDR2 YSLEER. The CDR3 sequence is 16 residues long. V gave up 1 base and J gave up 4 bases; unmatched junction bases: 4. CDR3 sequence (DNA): TGCGCCAGCAGCCAAGTAGCGGGGGGCCAGTACAATGAGCAGTTCTTC. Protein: CASSQVAGGQYNEQFF.

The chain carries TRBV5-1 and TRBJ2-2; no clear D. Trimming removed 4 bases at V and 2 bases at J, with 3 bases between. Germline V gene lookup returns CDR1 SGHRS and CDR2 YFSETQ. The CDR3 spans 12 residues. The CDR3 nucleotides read TGCGCCAGCAGCCCTAACACCGGGGAGCTGTTTTTT. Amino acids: CASSPNTGELFF.

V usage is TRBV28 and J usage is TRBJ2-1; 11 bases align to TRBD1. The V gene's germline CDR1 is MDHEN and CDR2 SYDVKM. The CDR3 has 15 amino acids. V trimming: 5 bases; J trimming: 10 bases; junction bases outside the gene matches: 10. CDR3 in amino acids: CASSPEGQGVFEQFF. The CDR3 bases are TGTGCCAGCAGTCCCGAGGGACAGGGGGTATTCGAGCAGTTCTTC.

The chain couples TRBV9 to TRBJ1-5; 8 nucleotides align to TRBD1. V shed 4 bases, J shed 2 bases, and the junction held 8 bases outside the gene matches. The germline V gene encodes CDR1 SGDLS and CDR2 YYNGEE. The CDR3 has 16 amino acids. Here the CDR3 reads CASSTGGDSRNQPQHF. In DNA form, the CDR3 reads TGTGCCAGCAGCACAGGGGGGGACAGCCGCAATCAGCCCCAGCATTTT.

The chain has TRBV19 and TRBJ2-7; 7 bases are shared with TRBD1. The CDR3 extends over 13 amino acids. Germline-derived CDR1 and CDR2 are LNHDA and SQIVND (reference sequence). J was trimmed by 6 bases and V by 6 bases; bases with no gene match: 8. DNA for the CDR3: TGTGCCAGTAGACCAACGGGACAGCGCGAGCAGTACTTC. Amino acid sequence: CASRPTGQREQYF.

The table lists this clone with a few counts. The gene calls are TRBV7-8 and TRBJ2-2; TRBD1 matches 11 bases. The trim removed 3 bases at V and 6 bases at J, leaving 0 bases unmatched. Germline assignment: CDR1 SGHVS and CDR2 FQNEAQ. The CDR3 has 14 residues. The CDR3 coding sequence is TGTGCCAGCAGCTTGGGACAGGGGGCCGGGGAGCTGTTTTTT. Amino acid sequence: CASSLGQGAGELFF.

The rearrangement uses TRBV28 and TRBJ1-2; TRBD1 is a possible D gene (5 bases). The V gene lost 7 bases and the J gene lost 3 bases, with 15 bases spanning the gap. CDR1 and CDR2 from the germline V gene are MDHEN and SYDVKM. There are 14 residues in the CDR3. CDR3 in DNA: TGTGCCAGCACTAGCGGGGGGTACGACTATGGCTACACCTTC. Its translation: CASTSGGYDYGYTF.

This CDR3 is CASIALGAGVAFF. CDR3 in DNA: TGTGCCAGCATCGCTCTCGGTGCGGGTGTAGCTTTCTTT. The chain employs TRBV7-9 and TRBJ1-1; no clear D. V lost 7 bases, J lost 10 bases, and 19 bases lay in between. Germline V lookup: CDR1 SEHNR, CDR2 FQNEAQ (reference sequence). The CDR3 extends over 13 amino acids.

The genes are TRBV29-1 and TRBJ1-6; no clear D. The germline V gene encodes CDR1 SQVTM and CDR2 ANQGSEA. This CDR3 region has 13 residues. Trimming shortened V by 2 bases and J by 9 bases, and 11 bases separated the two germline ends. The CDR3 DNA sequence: TGCAGCGTTGAAATGGGAGTGGGTTCACCCCTCCACTTT. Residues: CSVEMGVGSPLHF.

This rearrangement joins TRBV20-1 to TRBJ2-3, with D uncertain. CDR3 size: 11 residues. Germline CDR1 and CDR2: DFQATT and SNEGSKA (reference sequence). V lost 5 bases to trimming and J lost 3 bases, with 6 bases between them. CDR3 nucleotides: TGCAGTGCTCCTTTAACAGATACGCAGTATTTT. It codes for CSAPLTDTQYF.

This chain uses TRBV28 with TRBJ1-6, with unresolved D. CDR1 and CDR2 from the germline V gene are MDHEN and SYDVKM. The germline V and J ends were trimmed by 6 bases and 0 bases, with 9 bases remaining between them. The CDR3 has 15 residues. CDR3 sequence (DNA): TGTGCCAGCAGGGCATCTAGCTCCTATAATTCACCCCTCCACTTT. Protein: CASRASSSYNSPLHF.

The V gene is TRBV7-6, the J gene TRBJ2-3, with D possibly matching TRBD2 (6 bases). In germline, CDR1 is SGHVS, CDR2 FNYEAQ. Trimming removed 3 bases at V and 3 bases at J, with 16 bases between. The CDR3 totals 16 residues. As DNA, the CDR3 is TGTGCCAGCAGCTTGGGCCTCGGGGGAACGACAGATACGCAGTATTTT. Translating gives CASSLGLGGTTDTQYF.

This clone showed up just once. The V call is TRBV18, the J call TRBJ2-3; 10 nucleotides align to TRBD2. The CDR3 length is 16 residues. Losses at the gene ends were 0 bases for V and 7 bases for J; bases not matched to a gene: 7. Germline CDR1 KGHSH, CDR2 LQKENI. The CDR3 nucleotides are TGTGCCAGCTCACCACCGAGCGGGGGGGCGTTAAATACGCAGTATTTT. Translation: CASSPPSGGALNTQYF.

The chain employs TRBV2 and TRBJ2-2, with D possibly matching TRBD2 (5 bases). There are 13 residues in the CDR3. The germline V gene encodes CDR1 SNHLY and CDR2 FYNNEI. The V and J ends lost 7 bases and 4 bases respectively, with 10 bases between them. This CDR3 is CASNGEATGELFF. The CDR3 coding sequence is TGTGCCAGCAACGGGGAAGCCACCGGGGAGCTGTTTTTT.

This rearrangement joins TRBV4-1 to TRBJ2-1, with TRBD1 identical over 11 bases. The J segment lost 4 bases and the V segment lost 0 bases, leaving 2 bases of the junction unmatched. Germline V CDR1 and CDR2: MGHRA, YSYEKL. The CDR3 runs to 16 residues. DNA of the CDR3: TGCGCCAGCAGCCAAGAGGGACAGGGGGGATACAATGAGCAGTTCTTC. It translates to CASSQEGQGGYNEQFF.

CDR3 DNA: TGTGCCAGCTCACCTGAGGGACTAGCGGGGGCGGATACGCAGTATTTT. It translates to CASSPEGLAGADTQYF. The chain combines TRBV18 with TRBJ2-3; TRBD2 matches at 14 bases. V gave up 3 bases and J gave up 6 bases; unmatched junction bases: 5. CDR1 is KGHSH, CDR2 LQKENI, per germline. This CDR3 has 16 residues. Filled out from reference TRBV18 and TRBJ2-3, the complete variable domain reads NAGVMQNPRHLVRRRGQEARLRCSPMKGHSHVYWYRQLPEEGLKFMVYLQKENIIDESGMPKERFSAEFPKEGPSILRIQQVVRGDSAAYFCASSPEGLAGADTQYFGPGTRLTVL.

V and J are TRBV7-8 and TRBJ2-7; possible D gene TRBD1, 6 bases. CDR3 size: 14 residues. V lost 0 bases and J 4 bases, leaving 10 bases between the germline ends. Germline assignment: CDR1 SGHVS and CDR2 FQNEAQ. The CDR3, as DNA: TGTGCCAGCAGCTTAGCACAGGGTTTGTACGAGCAGTACTTC. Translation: CASSLAQGLYEQYF.